This T cell receptor beta chain was profiled in a study of T cell repertoires in cytomegalovirus infection. On the study more broadly: HLA-B-restricted CMV epitopes that are well studied, plus recently identified HLA-C-restricted ones, were used by the study. Public TCR beta signatures indicated both CMV infection and matching HLA type.

The CDR3 contains 14 residues. Germline CDR1 MDHEN, CDR2 SYDVKM. To note about this clonotype: Its antigen is unidentified.

One entry per CDR3 protein results from TCRdb running MiXCR on the reads. Seen here are approximately 100,000 distinct CDR3 sequences, 42% observed once, and the top ten hold about three quarters. Sample: CD8+ T cells from cultured PBMCs, taken from culture after CMV antigen stimulation. The chain employs TRBV28 and TRBJ1-3; D gene ambiguous. The receptor comes from a human donor in good health (CMV status not recorded). Some clones in this sample may be carry-over from other donors' samples. The CDR3 coding sequence is TGTGTCACGATCACTCATGAGCGGTTAAACACCATATATTTT. Translating it yields CVTITHERLNTIYF.